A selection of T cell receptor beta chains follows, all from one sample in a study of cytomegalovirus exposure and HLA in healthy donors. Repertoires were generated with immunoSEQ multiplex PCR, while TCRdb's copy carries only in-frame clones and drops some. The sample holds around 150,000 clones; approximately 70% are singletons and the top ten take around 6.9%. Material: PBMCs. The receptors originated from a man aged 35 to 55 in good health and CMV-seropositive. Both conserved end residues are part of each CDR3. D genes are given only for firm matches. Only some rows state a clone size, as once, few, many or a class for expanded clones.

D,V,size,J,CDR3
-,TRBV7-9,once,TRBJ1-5,CASTGTGRNQPQHF
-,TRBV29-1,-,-,CSAADRSSYEQYF
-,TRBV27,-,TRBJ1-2,CASSLNQGGYGYTF
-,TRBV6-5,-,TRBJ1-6,CASTLTERNSPLHF
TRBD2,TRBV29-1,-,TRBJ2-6,CSAAGGAMFGANVLTF
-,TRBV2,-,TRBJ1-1,CASSGTRDTEAFF
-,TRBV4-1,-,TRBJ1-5,CASSIREGQPQHF
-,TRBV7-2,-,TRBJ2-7,CASSNPGKYYEQYF
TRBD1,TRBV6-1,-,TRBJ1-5,CASRDRGSSNQPQHF
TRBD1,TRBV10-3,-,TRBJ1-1,CAISVGTGTGGTEAFF
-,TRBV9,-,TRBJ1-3,CASSATPTADSGNTIYF
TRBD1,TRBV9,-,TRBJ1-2,CASSVVPTGDPGGYTF
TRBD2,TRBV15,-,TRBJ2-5,CATSRAGGLVTETQYF
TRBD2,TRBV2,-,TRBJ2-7,CASSEVSGRAYEQYF
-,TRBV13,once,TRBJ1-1,CASSSPGNTEAFF
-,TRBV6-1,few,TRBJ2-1,CASSDQDFEQFF
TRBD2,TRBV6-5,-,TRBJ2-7,CASGLAGNRRGEQYF
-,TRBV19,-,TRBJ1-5,CASSIGRGPNQPQHF
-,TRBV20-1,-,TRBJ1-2,CSARGAGGYTF
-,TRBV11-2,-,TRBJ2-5,CASSPGLSQETQYF
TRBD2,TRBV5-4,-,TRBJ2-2,CASSFPGLATGELFF
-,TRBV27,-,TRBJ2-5,CASSFYGGPEETQYF
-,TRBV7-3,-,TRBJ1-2,CASSLPGHQGHGYTF
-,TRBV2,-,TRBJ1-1,CASSESWGENTEAFF
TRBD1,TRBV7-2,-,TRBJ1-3,CASSFQGANTIYF
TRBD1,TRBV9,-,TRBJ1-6,CASSAWDRGRYNSPLHF
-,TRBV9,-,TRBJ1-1,CASMGGTNTEAFF
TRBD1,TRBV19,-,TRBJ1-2,CASSMLGTGGNGYTF
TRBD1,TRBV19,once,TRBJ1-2,CASSTGTGYGYTF
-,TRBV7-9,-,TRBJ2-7,CASSGGHGTYEQYF
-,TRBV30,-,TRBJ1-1,CAWSGLLGGNSEAFF
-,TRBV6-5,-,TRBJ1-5,CASSRGTGRNQPQHF
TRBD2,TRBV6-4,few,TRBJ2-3,CASSESIAGGPDTQYF
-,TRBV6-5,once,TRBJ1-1,CASSYRQEDFF
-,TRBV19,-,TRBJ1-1,CASSTQKNTEAFF
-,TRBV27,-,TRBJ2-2,CASKAGSSTGELFF
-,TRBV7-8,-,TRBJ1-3,CASSSNSGNTIYF
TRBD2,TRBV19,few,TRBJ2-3,CASRAGGLRDTQYF
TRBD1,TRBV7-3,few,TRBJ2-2,CASSSFGTGGPGELFF
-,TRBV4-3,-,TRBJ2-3,CASSQGRGAADTQYF
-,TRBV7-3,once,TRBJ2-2,CASSPGGAARTGELFF
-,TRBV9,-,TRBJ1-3,CASSVGQGLSGNTIYF
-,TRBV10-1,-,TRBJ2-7,CASSESRGHEQYF
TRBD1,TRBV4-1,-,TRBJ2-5,CASSQTIQGRQETQYF
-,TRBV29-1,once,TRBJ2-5,CSVGERTLETQYF
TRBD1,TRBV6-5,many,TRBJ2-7,CASSLRDRRDEQYF
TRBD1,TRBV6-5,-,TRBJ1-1,CASRLGTGLSEAFF
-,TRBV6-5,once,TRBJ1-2,CASSYTRGGNYGYTF